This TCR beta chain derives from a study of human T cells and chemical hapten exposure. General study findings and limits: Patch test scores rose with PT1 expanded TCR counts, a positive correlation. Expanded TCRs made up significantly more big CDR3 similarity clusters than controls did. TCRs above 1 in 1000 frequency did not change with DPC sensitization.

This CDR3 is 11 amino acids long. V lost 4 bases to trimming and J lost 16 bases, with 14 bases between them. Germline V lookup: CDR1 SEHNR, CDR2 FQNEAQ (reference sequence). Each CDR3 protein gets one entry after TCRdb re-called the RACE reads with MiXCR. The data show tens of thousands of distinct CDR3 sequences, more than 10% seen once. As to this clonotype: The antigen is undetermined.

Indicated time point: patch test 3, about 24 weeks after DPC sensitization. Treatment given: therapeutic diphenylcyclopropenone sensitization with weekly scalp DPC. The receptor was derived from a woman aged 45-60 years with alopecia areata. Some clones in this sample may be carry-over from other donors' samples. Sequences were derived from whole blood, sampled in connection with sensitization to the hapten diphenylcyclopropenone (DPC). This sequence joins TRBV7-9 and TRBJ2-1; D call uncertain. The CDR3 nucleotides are TGTGCCAGCAGCTCCTCCCCTCTACCCTTCTTC. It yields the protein CASSSSPLPFF.